This TCR beta chain was obtained from a study of blood T cell repertoires in COVID-19. Overall study context: Nucleic acid was either cDNA or gDNA, and it came from T cells, B-cell-depleted T cells, or PBMCs.

The CDR3 is made up of 15 amino acids. CDR1 SGDLS and CDR2 YYNGEE come from the germline V gene. Trimming took off 4 bases at V and 0 bases at J, with 11 bases between the two ends. This table comes from immunoSEQ multiplex PCR, and its TCRdb copy is limited to in-frame clones, with some not included. The table records around 70,000 clones, 80% of them present only once. Specimen: peripheral blood. This receptor was obtained from a man aged 45 to 65 with COVID-19, enrolled during active disease. This sequence joins TRBV9 and TRBJ2-1; D not certain. The CDR3 here is CASSFAASSYNEQFF. DNA of the CDR3: TGTGCCAGCAGCTTCGCCGCCAGCTCCTACAATGAGCAGTTCTTC.